Following are 5 T cell receptor beta chains from one sample sequenced in a study of patients and donors after allogeneic stem cell transplantation. Using its own MiXCR run on the RT-PCR reads, TCRdb lists one record per CDR3 protein. The sample gives roughly 880,000 distinct CDR3 sequences, about a sixth of which show up once; 5% to 6.5% is in the top ten. Sequencing used blood, either unsorted or a sorted T cell fraction (not recorded which). The receptors come from a human donor who was either an allogeneic HSCT recipient or a stem cell or donor lymphocyte infusion donor (not recorded which). It is not recorded whose cells these are; they may come from a transplant donor.

The V call is TRBV6-4, the J call TRBJ2-2, with D possibly being TRBD1 (6 bases). CDR3 length: 15 amino acids. The V gene's germline CDR1 is MRHNA and CDR2 SNTAGT. V was cut by 2 bases and J by 3 bases, with 10 bases left in between. The CDR3 DNA is TGTGCCAGCAGTGACGTCTCAGGGGACACCGGGGAGCTGTTTTTT. Translating it yields CASSDVSGDTGELFF.

This clonotype was picked up a small number of times. CDR3 region: CATSRDGGVSYEQYF. CDR3 coding DNA: TGTGCCACCAGCAGAGATGGGGGGGTCTCCTACGAGCAGTACTTC. The V gene is TRBV15, the J gene TRBJ2-7, with 7 bases identical to TRBD2. The CDR3 extends over 15 amino acids. The V gene end was trimmed by 0 bases and the J gene end by 0 bases; junction bases not matched to a gene: 2. Germline V gene data show CDR1 as LNHNV and CDR2 as YYDKDF (reference sequence).

This clonotype was detected ten times or more. The chain carries TRBV12-3 or TRBV12-4 and TRBJ1-3, with D hard to call. V was cut by 1 base and J by 4 bases, with 8 bases left in between. CDR3 size: 14 residues. The CDR3 here is CASSLGMTGNTIYF. CDR3 coding DNA: TGTGCCAGCAGTTTAGGGATGACGGGAAACACCATATATTTT.

In this sample, this clonotype turned up many times. This chain links TRBV12-3 or TRBV12-4 with TRBJ1-1; tentative D call: TRBD1 (5 bases). Between the trimmed V and J ends, which lost 6 bases and 4 bases, there was a span of 12 bases. CDR3 size: 13 residues. CDR3 protein: CASRGDGGTEAFF. Here the CDR3 DNA reads TGTGCCAGCAGAGGGGATGGGGGCACTGAAGCTTTCTTT.

This clonotype has only a few counts. The CDR3: CASSYSGYEQFF. The CDR3 DNA is TGTGCCAGCAGTTACTCAGGTTATGAGCAGTTCTTC. This chain joins TRBV6-2 or TRBV6-3 and TRBJ2-1; D unclear. Trimming shortened V by 0 bases and J by 8 bases, and 5 bases separated the two germline ends. Germline V gives CDR1 MNHEY, CDR2 SVGEGT. The length of the CDR3 is 12 residues.